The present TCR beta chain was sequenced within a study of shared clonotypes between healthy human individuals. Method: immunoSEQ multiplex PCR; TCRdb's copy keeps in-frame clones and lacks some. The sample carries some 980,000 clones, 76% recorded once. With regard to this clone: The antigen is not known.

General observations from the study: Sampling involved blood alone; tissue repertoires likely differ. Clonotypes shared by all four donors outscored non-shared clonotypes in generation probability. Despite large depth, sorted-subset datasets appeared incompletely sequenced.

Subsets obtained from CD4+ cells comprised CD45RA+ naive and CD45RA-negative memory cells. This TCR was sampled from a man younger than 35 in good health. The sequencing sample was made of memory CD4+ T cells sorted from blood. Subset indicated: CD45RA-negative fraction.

DNA of the CDR3: TGTGCCACCAGCAGAGTCCTATCCGGGGTTGAAGCTTTCTTT. Translation: CATSRVLSGVEAFF. The chain links TRBV15 to TRBJ1-1; D is unclear. Trimming removed 1 base at V and 7 bases at J, with 13 bases between. CDR1 and CDR2 (germline): LNHNV, YYDKDF (reference sequence). This CDR3 is 14 amino acids long.